This T cell receptor beta chain was obtained from a study of blood T cell repertoires in COVID-19. Study overall: Specimens from acute and convalescent COVID-19 originated in the United States, Italy and Spain. T cells, B-cell-depleted T cells, or PBMCs provided the cDNA or gDNA that served as material.

The CDR3 is 14 residues long. V was pared by 1 base and J by 0 bases, with 6 bases between. From germline, CDR1 is LNHNV and CDR2 YYDKDF (reference sequence). Per the authors' pipeline: Estimation of nucleated cell counts relied on the amplification of reference gene primers. TCRdb's table, derived via immunoSEQ multiplex PCR, lists solely in-frame clones and lacks some. Clone size and the V and J calls come from that table; the DNA yielded D and trimming. This sample has under 200,000 clones, with 70% to 90% found just once. The chain employs TRBV15 and TRBJ1-1, with no clear D. This TCR derives from a man in his forties with active or convalescent COVID-19. The specimen was peripheral blood. Written as DNA, the CDR3 is TGTGCCACCAGCAGAGCACAGCTGAACACTGAAGCTTTCTTT. The encoded protein is CATSRAQLNTEAFF.